This TCR beta chain is drawn from a study of identical twins. TCRdb re-called the 5' RACE reads through MiXCR, storing one row per CDR3 protein. The repertoire holds approximately 280,000 distinct CDR3 sequences, about 8% seen once, with 2.1% in the top ten. This clonotype appeared a few times. The antigen is not known. The study, taken as a whole, reports: Models predicted too little out-of-frame TCR alpha sharing in monozygotic twins. When twins shared out-of-frame alpha sequences, those sequences had excess low generation probability. The authors drew conclusions from cross-sectional statistical analysis rather than following the same donors.

Healthy Caucasians were all of the donors. This same sample was also taken into another study, of yellow fever vaccine responses in identical twins.

The origin of this receptor is a woman under 30 in good health. Sequenced input: memory (CD45RO+) T cells sorted from blood.

CDR3 coding DNA: TGTGCCAGCAAAAGGGCCTCGCGGGGTGAAAAACTGTTTTTT. This gives the protein CASKRASRGEKLFF. The chain joins TRBV21-1 to TRBJ1-4. TRBV21-1 is termed a pseudogene. CDR3 size: 14 residues.